This TCR beta chain was identified during a study of identical twins. Study conclusions and caveats: Sharing of beta out-of-frame sequences by twins showed a weaker excess. Among out-of-frame alpha sequences shared by twins, low generation probability occurred in excess.

The CDR3 sequence is 15 residues long. Germline CDR1 LGHNA, CDR2 YNFKEQ. V lost 4 bases to trimming and J lost 5 bases; unmatched junction nucleotides: 11. This clonotype has ten or more counts. What it recognizes is unknown. A universal primer site came from template switching; cDNA carried unique molecular identifiers. TCRdb independently ran MiXCR on the 5' RACE reads; one entry per CDR3 protein. In the table there are fewer than 650,000 distinct CDR3 sequences, 9.6% of which are singletons. These same data were also listed under a study on yellow fever vaccine responses in identical twins. This second report adds: Twins' vaccine T cell responses were reported to seem partly convergent and partly personalized.

The sample consisted of PBMCs. This sequence joins TRBV4-2 and TRBJ2-7; 7 positions match TRBD2. The sequence came from a young woman in good health. The chain's CDR3 is CASSRNPGGSDEQYF. As DNA, the CDR3 is TGTGCCAGCAGCCGAAATCCAGGCGGGAGTGACGAGCAGTACTTC.